This T cell receptor (beta chain) was sequenced for a study of T cells in Graves' hyperthyroidism and ophthalmopathy. Graves' hyperthyroidism qualified as stable when ophthalmopathy did not progress within 18 months. Patients with uncontrolled infections, other autoimmune diseases, pregnancy or lactation were excluded. Diagnoses were established using clinical symptoms, serum thyroxine and TRAb, thyroid ultrasound and orbital computed tomography. Many counts were recorded for this clonotype. The CDR3 contains 16 residues. Germline CDR1 reads SGHRS; CDR2 reads YFSETQ. With V trimmed by 0 bases and J by 2 bases, 3 bases remained unmatched. Authors of the study amplified TCR beta CDR3 regions from RNA transcripts. The TCR CDR3 first-round RT-PCR relied on the HTBI primer set. Using its own MiXCR run on the multiplex PCR reads, TCRdb lists one record per CDR3 protein. The table has a few hundred thousand distinct CDR3 sequences, 15% to 19% seen once.

The chain uses TRBV5-1 and TRBJ2-3; 10 nucleotides align to TRBD2. The TCR comes from a woman in her thirties with Graves' hyperthyroidism. Sequences were obtained from blood. Here the CDR3 reads CASSLGSGGHTDTQYF. CDR3 nucleotide sequence: TGCGCCAGCAGCTTGGGTAGCGGGGGGCACACAGATACGCAGTATTTT. Full variable domain (rest looked up from reference TRBV5-1 and TRBJ2-3): KAGVTQTPRYLIKTRGQQVTLSCSPISGHRSVSWYQQTPGQGLQFLFEYFSETQRNKGNFPGRFSGRQFSNSRSEMNVSTLELGDSALYLCASSLGSGGHTDTQYFGPGTRLTVL.